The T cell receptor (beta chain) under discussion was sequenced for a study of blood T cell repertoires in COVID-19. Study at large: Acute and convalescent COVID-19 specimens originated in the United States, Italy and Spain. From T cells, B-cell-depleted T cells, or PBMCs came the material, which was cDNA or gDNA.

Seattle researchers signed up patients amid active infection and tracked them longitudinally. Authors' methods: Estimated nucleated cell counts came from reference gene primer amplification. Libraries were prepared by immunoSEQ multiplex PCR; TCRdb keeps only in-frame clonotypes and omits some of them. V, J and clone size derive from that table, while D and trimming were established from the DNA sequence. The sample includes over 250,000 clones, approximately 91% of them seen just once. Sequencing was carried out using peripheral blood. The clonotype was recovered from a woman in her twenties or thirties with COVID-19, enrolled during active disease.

CDR3 amino acids: CASSFGTGTYNEQFF. CDR3 bases: TGTGCCAGCAGCTTCGGGACAGGGACCTACAATGAGCAGTTCTTC. The rearrangement joins TRBV11-2 to TRBJ2-1; TRBD1 aligns across 9 bases. Losses at the gene ends were 3 bases for V and 2 bases for J; bases not matched to a gene: 2. This CDR3 has 15 amino acids. The germline V gene has CDR1 SGHAT and CDR2 FQNNGV.